This is a list of T cell receptor beta chains from one sample in a study of cytomegalovirus exposure and HLA in healthy donors. Sequenced by immunoSEQ multiplex PCR; TCRdb stores in-frame clones only, minus some. The table records under 65,000 clones, roughly 94% of them present only once. The sequenced material came from PBMCs. Receptors were obtained from a woman under 30 in good health and CMV-seropositive. The CDR3 runs from the conserved cysteine through the conserved F or W. D genes are given only for firm matches. Clone size is given for some rows only: seen once, a few or many times, or a class if the clone is expanded.

V gene	clone size	D gene	J gene	CDR3 DNA	CDR3 protein
TRBV2	once	.	TRBJ2-5	TGTGCCAGCAGTTTATCGAACAGGGCCTTCCAAGAGACCCAGTACTTC	CASSLSNRAFQETQYF
TRBV2	.	.	TRBJ2-7	TGTGCCAGCATCAATGACAAAGCTGCCTACGAGCAGTACTTC	CASINDKAAYEQYF
TRBV30	.	TRBD1	TRBJ2-7	TGTGCCTGGAGTGACACCGCTTCCTGGGGACAGGGCTACGAGCAGTACTTC	CAWSDTASWGQGYEQYF
TRBV12-5	.	.	TRBJ2-5	TGTGCTAGTGGTTTCTCAGAGACCCAGTACTTC	CASGFSETQYF
TRBV19	.	TRBD1	TRBJ1-2	TGTGCCAGTACCTCGGACAGGGGGCGTAACTATGGCTACACCTTC	CASTSDRGRNYGYTF
TRBV5-1	.	TRBD2	TRBJ2-7	TGCGCCAGCAGCTTGGGAAGTAGCGGGAGCTACGAGCAGTACTTC	CASSLGSSGSYEQYF
TRBV6-1	.	.	TRBJ2-3	TGTGCCAGCCAAAAGCGCACGGAACTTACGCAGTATTTT	CASQKRTELTQYF
TRBV4-1	.	.	TRBJ1-1	TGCGCCAGCAGCCACCAGGGTTCGAGCACTGAAGCTTTCTTT	CASSHQGSSTEAFF
TRBV5-1	.	.	TRBJ1-6	TGCGCCAGCAGCCCGACAGGCGAATCACCCCTCCACTTT	CASSPTGESPLHF
TRBV30	.	TRBD2	TRBJ2-2	TGTGCCTGGAGGGCCCCGGGAGGCACCGGGGAGCTGTTTTTT	CAWRAPGGTGELFF